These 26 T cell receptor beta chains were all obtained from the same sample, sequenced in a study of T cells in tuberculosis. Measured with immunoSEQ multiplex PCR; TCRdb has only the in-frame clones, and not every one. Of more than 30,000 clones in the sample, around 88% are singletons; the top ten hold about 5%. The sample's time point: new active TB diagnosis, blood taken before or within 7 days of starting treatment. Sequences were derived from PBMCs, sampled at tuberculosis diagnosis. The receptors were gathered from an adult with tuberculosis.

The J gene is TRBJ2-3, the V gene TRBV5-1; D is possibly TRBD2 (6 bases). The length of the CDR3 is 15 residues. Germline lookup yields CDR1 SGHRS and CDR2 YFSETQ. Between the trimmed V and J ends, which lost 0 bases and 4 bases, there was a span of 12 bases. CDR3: CASSLGSGVADTQYF. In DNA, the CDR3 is TGCGCCAGCAGCTTGGGTTCGGGGGTCGCAGATACGCAGTATTTT.

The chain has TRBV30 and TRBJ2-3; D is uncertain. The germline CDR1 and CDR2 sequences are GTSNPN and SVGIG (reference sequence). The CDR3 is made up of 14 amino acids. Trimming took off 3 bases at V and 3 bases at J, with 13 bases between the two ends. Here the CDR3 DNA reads TGTGCCTGGAGCCACCTGTCCAGGACAGATACGCAGTATTTT. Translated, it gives CAWSHLSRTDTQYF. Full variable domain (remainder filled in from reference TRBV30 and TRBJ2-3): SQTIHQWPATLVQPVGSPLSLECTVEGTSNPNLYWYRQAAGRGLQLLFYSVGIGQISSEVPQNLSASRPQDRQFILSSKKLLLSDSGFYLCAWSHLSRTDTQYFGPGTRLTVL.

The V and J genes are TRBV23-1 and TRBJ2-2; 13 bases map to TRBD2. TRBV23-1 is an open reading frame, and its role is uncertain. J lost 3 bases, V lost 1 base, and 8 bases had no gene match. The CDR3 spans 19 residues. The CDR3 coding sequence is TGCGCCAGCAGTCAATTGTTGACTAGCGGGAGGCGTCACACCGGGGAGCTGTTTTTT. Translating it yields CASSQLLTSGRRHTGELFF.

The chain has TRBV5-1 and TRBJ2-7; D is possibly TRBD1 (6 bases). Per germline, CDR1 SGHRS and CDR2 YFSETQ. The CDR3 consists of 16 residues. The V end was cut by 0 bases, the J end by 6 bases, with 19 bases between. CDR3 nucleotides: TGCGCCAGCAGCTTGGCGGAAGGCAGGGGCGTATCCGAGCAGTACTTC. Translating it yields CASSLAEGRGVSEQYF.

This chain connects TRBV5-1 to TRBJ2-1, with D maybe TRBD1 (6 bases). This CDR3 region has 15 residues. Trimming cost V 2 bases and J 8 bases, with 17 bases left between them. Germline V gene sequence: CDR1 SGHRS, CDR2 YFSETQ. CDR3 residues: CASSFSDRVRDEQFF. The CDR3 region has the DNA TGCGCCAGCAGCTTCTCGGACAGAGTTCGTGATGAGCAGTTCTTC.

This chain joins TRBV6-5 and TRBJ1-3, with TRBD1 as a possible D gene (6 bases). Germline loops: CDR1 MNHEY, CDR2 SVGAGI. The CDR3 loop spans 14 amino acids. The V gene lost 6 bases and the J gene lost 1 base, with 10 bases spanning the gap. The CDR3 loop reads CASRGGQSGNTIYF. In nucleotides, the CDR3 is TGTGCCAGCAGAGGAGGACAGTCTGGAAACACCATATATTTT.

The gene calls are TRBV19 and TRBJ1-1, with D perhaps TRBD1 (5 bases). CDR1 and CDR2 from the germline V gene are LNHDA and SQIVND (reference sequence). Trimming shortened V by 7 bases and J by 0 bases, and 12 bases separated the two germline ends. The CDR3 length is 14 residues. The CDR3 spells CASKRGFVNTEAFF. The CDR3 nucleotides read TGTGCCAGTAAAAGGGGTTTCGTGAACACTGAAGCTTTCTTT.

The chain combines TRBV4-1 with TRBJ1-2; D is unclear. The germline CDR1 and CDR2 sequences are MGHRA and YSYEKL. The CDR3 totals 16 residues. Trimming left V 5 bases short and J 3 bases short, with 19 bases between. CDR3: CASSSVSTGEDYGYTF. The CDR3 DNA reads TGCGCCAGCAGCAGTGTGTCAACCGGGGAGGACTATGGCTACACCTTC.

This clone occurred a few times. CDR3 protein: CASSLGQGGGYTF. The CDR3 DNA reads as TGTGCCAGCAGCTTAGGACAGGGTGGTGGCTACACCTTC. V gene TRBV7-9 combines with J gene TRBJ1-2; 7 positions agree with TRBD1. The CDR3 totals 13 residues. Trimming removed 1 base from V and 7 bases from J; junction bases left unmatched: 3. Germline-derived CDR1 and CDR2 are SEHNR and FQNEAQ (reference sequence).

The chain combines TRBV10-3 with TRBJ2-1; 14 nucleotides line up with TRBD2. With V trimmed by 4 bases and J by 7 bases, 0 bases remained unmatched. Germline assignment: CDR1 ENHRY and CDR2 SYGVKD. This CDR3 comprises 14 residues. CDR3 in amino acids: CAISGTSGGNEQFF. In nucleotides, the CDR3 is TGTGCCATCAGTGGGACTAGCGGGGGGAATGAGCAGTTCTTC.

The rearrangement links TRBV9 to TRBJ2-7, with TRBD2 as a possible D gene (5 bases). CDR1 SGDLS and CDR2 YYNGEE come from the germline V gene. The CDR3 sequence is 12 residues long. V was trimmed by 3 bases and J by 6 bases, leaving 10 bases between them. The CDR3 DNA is TGTGCCAGCAGCGCGGGATTGTCCGAGCAGTACTTC. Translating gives CASSAGLSEQYF.

The CDR3 sequence is CASSIAGGPGETQYF. The CDR3 nucleotides read TGTGCCAGCAGCATAGCGGGGGGGCCTGGTGAGACCCAGTACTTC. V and J are TRBV7-3 and TRBJ2-5; 11 nucleotides match TRBD2. Trimming took 5 bases from V and 5 from J; bases not matched to a gene: 7. The germline gives CDR1 SGHTA, CDR2 FQGTGA. The CDR3 has 15 amino acids. Together with reference TRBV7-3 and TRBJ2-5, the CDR3 gives the full variable domain: GAGVSQTPSNKVTEKGKYVELRCDPISGHTALYWYRQSLGQGPEFLIYFQGTGAADDSGLPNDRFFAVRPEGSVSTLKIQRTERGDSAVYLCASSIAGGPGETQYFGPGTRLLVL.

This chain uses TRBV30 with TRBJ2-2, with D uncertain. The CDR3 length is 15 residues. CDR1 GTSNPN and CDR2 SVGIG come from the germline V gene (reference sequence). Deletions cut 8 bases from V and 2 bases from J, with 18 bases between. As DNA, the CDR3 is TGTGCCCTCCCGAGTCCGATGCTAAACACCGGGGAGCTGTTTTTT. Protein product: CALPSPMLNTGELFF. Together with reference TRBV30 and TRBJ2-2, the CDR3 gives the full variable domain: SQTIHQWPATLVQPVGSPLSLECTVEGTSNPNLYWYRQAAGRGLQLLFYSVGIGQISSEVPQNLSASRPQDRQFILSSKKLLLSDSGFYLCALPSPMLNTGELFFGEGSRLTVL.

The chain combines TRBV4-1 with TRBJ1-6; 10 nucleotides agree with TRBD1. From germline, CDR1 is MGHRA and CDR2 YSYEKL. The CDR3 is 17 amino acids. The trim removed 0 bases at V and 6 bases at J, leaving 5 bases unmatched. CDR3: CASSQDPGQGRNSPLHF. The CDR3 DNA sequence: TGCGCCAGCAGCCAAGATCCGGGACAGGGGCGTAATTCACCCCTCCACTTT.

The CDR3 DNA reads as TGTGCCAGCAGTTTAGCGGATCCTAATGAAAAACTGTTTTTT. It codes for CASSLADPNEKLFF. The chain recombines TRBV27 with TRBJ1-4, with D unclear. CDR1 MNHEY and CDR2 SMNVEV come from the germline V gene (reference sequence). CDR3 length: 14 residues. Trimming stripped 2 bases from V and 3 bases from J, with 7 bases between. The whole variable domain, filled in from reference TRBV27 and TRBJ1-4, reads EAQVTQNPRYLITVTGKKLTVTCSQNMNHEYMSWYRQDPGLGLRQIYYSMNVEVTDKGDVPEGYKVSRKEKRNFPLILESPSPNQTSLYFCASSLADPNEKLFFGSGTQLSVL.

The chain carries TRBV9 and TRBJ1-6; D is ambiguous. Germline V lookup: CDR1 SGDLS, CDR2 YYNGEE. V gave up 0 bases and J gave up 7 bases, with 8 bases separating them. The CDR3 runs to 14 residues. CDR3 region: CASSVVGANSPLHF. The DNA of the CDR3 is TGTGCCAGCAGCGTAGTCGGAGCCAATTCACCCCTCCACTTT.

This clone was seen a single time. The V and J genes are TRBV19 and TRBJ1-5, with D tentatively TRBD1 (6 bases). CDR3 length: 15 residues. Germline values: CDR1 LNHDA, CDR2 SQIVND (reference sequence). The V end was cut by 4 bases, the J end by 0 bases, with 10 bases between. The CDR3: CASSTQGFSNQPQHF. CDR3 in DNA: TGTGCCAGTAGTACTCAGGGGTTTAGCAATCAGCCCCAGCATTTT.

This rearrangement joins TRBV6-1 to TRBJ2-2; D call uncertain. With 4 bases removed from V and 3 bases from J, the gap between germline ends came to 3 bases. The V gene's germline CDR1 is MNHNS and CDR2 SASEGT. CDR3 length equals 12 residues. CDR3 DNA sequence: TGTGCCAGCAGTGTCTACACCGGGGAGCTGTTTTTT. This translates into CASSVYTGELFF.

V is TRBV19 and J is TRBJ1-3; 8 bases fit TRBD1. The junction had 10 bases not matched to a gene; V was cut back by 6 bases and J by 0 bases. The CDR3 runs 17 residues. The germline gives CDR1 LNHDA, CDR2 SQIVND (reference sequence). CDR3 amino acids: CASRADRVGISGNTIYF. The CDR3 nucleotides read TGTGCCAGTAGAGCGGACAGGGTGGGGATCTCTGGAAACACCATATATTTT.

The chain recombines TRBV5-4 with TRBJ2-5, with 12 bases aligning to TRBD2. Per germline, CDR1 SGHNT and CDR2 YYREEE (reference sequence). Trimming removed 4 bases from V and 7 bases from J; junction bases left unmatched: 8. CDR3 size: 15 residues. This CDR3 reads CASSGASGGAGTQYF. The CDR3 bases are TGTGCCAGCAGCGGTGCTAGCGGGGGGGCGGGGACCCAGTACTTC.

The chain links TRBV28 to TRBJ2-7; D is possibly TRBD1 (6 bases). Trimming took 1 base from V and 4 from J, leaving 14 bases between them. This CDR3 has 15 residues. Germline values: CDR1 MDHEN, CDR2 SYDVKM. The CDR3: CASSLSGEQGYEQYF. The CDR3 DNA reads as TGTGCCAGCAGTTTATCCGGTGAACAGGGTTACGAGCAGTACTTC.

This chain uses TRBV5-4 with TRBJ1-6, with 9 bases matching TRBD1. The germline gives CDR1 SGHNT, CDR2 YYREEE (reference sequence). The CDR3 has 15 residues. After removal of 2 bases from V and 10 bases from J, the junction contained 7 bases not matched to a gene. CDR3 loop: CASSLNRGLGSPLHF. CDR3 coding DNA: TGTGCCAGCAGCTTAAACAGGGGGCTAGGGTCACCCCTCCACTTT.

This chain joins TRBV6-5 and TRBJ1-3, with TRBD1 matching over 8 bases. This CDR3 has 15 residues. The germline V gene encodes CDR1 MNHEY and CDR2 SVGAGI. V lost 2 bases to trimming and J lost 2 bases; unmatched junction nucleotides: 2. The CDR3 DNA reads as TGTGCCAGCAGTTACGGGACAGGAACTGGAAACACCATATATTTT. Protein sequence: CASSYGTGTGNTIYF.

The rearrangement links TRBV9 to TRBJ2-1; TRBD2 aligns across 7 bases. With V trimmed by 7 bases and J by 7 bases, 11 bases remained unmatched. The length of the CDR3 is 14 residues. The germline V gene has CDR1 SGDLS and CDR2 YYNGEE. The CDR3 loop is CASQAGNDVNEQFF. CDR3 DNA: TGTGCCAGCCAAGCGGGAAACGACGTTAATGAGCAGTTCTTC.

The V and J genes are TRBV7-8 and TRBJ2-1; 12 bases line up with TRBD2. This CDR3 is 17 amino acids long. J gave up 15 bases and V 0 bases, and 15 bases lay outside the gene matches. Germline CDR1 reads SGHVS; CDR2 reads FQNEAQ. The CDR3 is CASSLAMFPGLAGRAFF. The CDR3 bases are TGTGCCAGCAGCTTAGCCATGTTCCCGGGACTAGCGGGTCGGGCGTTCTTC. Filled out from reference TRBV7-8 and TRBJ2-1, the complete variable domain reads GAGVSQSPRYKVAKRGQDVALRCDPISGHVSLFWYQQALGQGPEFLTYFQNEAQLDKSGLPSDRFFAERPEGSVSTLKIQRTQQEDSAVYLCASSLAMFPGLAGRAFFGPGTRLTVL.

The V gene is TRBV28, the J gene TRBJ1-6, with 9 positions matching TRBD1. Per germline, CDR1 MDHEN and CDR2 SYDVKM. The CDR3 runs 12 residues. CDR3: CNYRGPDSPLHF. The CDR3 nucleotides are TGTAACTACAGGGGGCCTGATTCACCCCTCCACTTT.